This T cell receptor beta chain was captured by sequencing in a study of blood T cell repertoires in COVID-19. Across the whole study: Samples representing acute and convalescent COVID-19 were sourced from the United States, Italy and Spain.

Germline V gives CDR1 SGHRS, CDR2 YFSETQ. The CDR3 totals 15 residues. Unmatched junction bases numbered 3, after V lost 1 base and J lost 2 bases. Original processing notes: For nucleated cells, counts were estimated from reference gene primer amplification. Measured with immunoSEQ multiplex PCR; TCRdb has only the in-frame clones, and not every one. Clone size and the V and J calls come from that table; the DNA yielded D and trimming. The table includes roughly 20,000 clones, around 83% detected once. This TCR derives from a human donor with active COVID-19. The donor label of this sample is uncertain. The chain combines TRBV5-1 with TRBJ2-7, with 10 bases matching TRBD1. Input material: peripheral blood. The chain's CDR3 is CASSLTGTGAYEQYF. The DNA of the CDR3 is TGCGCCAGCAGCTTGACCGGGACAGGGGCCTACGAGCAGTACTTC.